The T cell receptor (beta chain) described here comes from a study of T-cell reconstitution after alpha-beta-depleted transplantation in children. A word on this clonotype: Its target is not known.

Study-wide points: One year after transplant, T-cell counts and diversity came mostly from newly produced T cells. Several hundred expanded graft clones reportedly supplied alpha-beta T cells about two months after transplant. From surviving recipient T cells and thymic progenitors came the high day-60 TCRbeta diversity observed in some patients.

V lost 6 bases to trimming and J lost 0 bases; unmatched junction nucleotides: 7. This CDR3 comprises 16 residues. Per the germline V gene, CDR1 is SNHLY and CDR2 is FYNNEI. Preparation of the TCRbeta library involved a method that used unique molecular identifiers. TCRdb ran MiXCR on the PCR reads and lists one entry per CDR3 protein. The profile shows about 980,000 distinct CDR3 sequences, about 29% of them singletons. This specimen consisted of PBMCs, mostly from graft donor cells, obtained 360 days after TCRalphabeta/CD19-depleted stem cell transplant. This rearrangement joins TRBV2 to TRBJ2-2; 7 bases line up with TRBD2. This TCR came from a boy in the first two years of life who had a stem cell transplant for SCID, so the T cells may come from the graft donor. The CDR3 loop is CASRHPGLSNTGELFF. CDR3 bases: TGTGCCAGCAGACATCCGGGACTATCGAACACCGGGGAGCTGTTTTTT.